The 9 T cell receptor beta chains given below trace back to one sample, sequenced in a study of identical twins (TCRdb year 2016). The method behind the library was 5' RACE. Sequencing was carried out with an Illumina HiSeq 2000. The public reads were reprocessed in TCRdb via fastp at Q25 and MiXCR, keeping in-frame beta chains. Duplicate CDR3 protein sequences are folded into a single record with the most common DNA and genes. The sample data list 1.5 million to 2 million distinct CDR3 sequences, and less than 35% of these were observed just once. The ten largest clonotypes hold about 0.3% of the sample. The sample was cord blood. All receptors come from a newborn girl in good health.

This chain links TRBV9 with TRBJ1-1; no clear D. Trimming took off 0 bases at V and 3 bases at J, with 9 bases between the two ends. Looked up from germline, CDR1 is SGDLS and CDR2 is YYNGEE. The CDR3 is made up of 14 amino acids. In nucleotides, the CDR3 is TGTGCCAGCAGCGTAGAGAGTGGGGACACTGAAGCTTTCTTT. Protein: CASSVESGDTEAFF.

This chain uses TRBV20-1 with TRBJ1-2, with 7 bases aligning to TRBD1. Unmatched junction bases numbered 13, after V lost 3 bases and J lost 3 bases. The CDR3 has 16 residues. Germline V gene sequence: CDR1 DFQATT, CDR2 SNEGSKA (reference sequence). The CDR3 nucleotides are TGCAGTGCTAGCCCTACGACAGGGAAAGGCTACTATGGCTACACCTTC. This codes for CSASPTTGKGYYGYTF.

The rearrangement links TRBV4-2 to TRBJ2-1, with D perhaps assigned TRBD1 or TRBD2 (5 bases each). Trimming shortened V by 3 bases and J by 6 bases, and 21 bases separated the two germline ends. CDR3 size: 17 residues. Germline-derived CDR1 and CDR2 are LGHNA and YNFKEQ. CDR3 protein: CASSQGDIGARLNEQFF. CDR3 DNA sequence: TGTGCCAGCAGCCAGGGAGACATAGGGGCTAGGCTCAATGAGCAGTTCTTC.

This clonotype showed up just a few times. This chain connects TRBV24-1 to TRBJ2-3; D might be TRBD2 (6 bases). This CDR3 comprises 16 residues. With 6 bases removed from V and 3 bases from J, the gap between germline ends came to 18 bases. CDR1 is KGHDR and CDR2 is SFDVKD in the germline V gene. The CDR3 protein is CATSQLDRGRTDTQYF. CDR3 in DNA: TGTGCCACCAGTCAACTAGACCGTGGGAGGACAGATACGCAGTATTTT.

This chain joins TRBV27 and TRBJ2-7, with D perhaps given as TRBD1 or TRBD2 (5 bases each). V lost 3 bases and J lost 3, with 12 bases in between. The length of the CDR3 is 14 residues. Germline V gives CDR1 MNHEY, CDR2 SMNVEV (reference sequence). CDR3 in DNA: TGTGCCAGCAGTTTCGGGGCCCTTTACTACGAGCAGTACTTC. The encoded protein is CASSFGALYYEQYF.

This clonotype has a handful of counts. V and J are TRBV5-1 and TRBJ2-7; D gene uncertain. Germline assignment: CDR1 SGHRS and CDR2 YFSETQ. The ends were cut back, 0 bases at V and 0 bases at J, with 7 bases in the middle. This CDR3 contains 14 residues. The CDR3 region has the DNA TGCGCCAGCAGCTTGGAGTGGAACTCCTACGAGCAGTACTTC. Translation: CASSLEWNSYEQYF. The full variable domain, completed using reference TRBV5-1 and TRBJ2-7, is KAGVTQTPRYLIKTRGQQVTLSCSPISGHRSVSWYQQTPGQGLQFLFEYFSETQRNKGNFPGRFSGRQFSNSRSEMNVSTLELGDSALYLCASSLEWNSYEQYFGPGTRLTVT.

This clonotype was observed a handful of times. This rearrangement joins TRBV10-3 to TRBJ2-1; the D gene is possibly TRBD2 (7 bases). Germline assignment: CDR1 ENHRY and CDR2 SYGVKD. The length of the CDR3 is 12 residues. V dropped 11 bases and J dropped 4 bases, with 12 bases sitting between them. The chain's CDR3 is CAGGGVYNEQFF. The CDR3 DNA is TGTGCCGGGGGGGGCGTATACAATGAGCAGTTCTTC.

This chain links TRBV7-2 with TRBJ1-4; D is ambiguous. From germline, CDR1 is SGHTA and CDR2 FQGNSA. The CDR3 consists of 15 residues. Trimming left V 1 base short and J 3 bases short, with 9 bases between. CDR3: CASSLDPGANEKLFF. CDR3 bases: TGTGCCAGCAGCTTAGACCCGGGAGCTAATGAAAAACTGTTTTTT.

A few counts support this clonotype. This sequence joins TRBV10-3 and TRBJ1-2, with D uncertain. The CDR3 spans 12 residues. CDR1 and CDR2 (germline): ENHRY, SYGVKD. V was clipped by 2 bases and J by 6 bases, with 7 bases between them. CDR3 DNA: TGTGCCATCAGTGAGGCCGCCCATGGCTACACCTTC. Protein product: CAISEAAHGYTF.